Below, 14 T cell receptor beta chains from the same sample are listed, as sequenced in a study of cytomegalovirus exposure and HLA in healthy donors. Using immunoSEQ multiplex PCR, the repertoire was profiled, and TCRdb retains in-frame clones only, with some absent. The sample lists tens of thousands of clones, about 94% occurring once. The sample comprised PBMCs. The receptors were gathered from a man between 18 and 35 years old in good health and CMV-seropositive.

This chain joins TRBV10-2 and TRBJ1-1, with D perhaps matching TRBD1 (6 bases). Trimming took 5 bases from V and 2 from J, leaving 12 bases between them. CDR1 is WSHSY and CDR2 is SAAADI in the germline V gene. This CDR3 spans 14 amino acids. The CDR3 loop reads CASSPGHTNTEAFF. CDR3 nucleotide sequence: TGCGCCAGCAGTCCGGGACACACCAACACTGAAGCTTTCTTT.

As DNA, the CDR3 is TGTGCCAGCAGCGTGGGGACAGGGGCCCGCTATGGCTACACCTTC. It is translated as CASSVGTGARYGYTF. The V gene is TRBV9, the J gene TRBJ1-2; 10 positions agree with TRBD1. The CDR3 consists of 15 residues. Trimming cost V 2 bases and J 4 bases; bases outside gene matches: 5. Germline loops: CDR1 SGDLS, CDR2 YYNGEE.

For the CDR3, the DNA is TGTGCCAGCAGCGTATGGGCTAGCGGGGGGGCCGGCCCAGATACGCAGTATTTT. Translated: CASSVWASGGAGPDTQYF. The V gene is TRBV9, the J gene TRBJ2-3, with 12 bases matching TRBD2. CDR1 is SGDLS, CDR2 YYNGEE, per germline. V dropped 1 base and J dropped 4; count of bases not matched to a gene: 10. The CDR3 is 18 amino acids.

This clone is a singleton in its sample. The gene calls are TRBV7-2 and TRBJ1-2; TRBD1 matches at 7 bases. V shed 5 bases and J 4 bases; nucleotides not matched to a gene: 1. Per germline, CDR1 SGHTA and CDR2 FQGNSA. The CDR3 is 12 amino acids. This chain's CDR3 is CASSPGGYGYTF. The DNA of the CDR3 is TGTGCCAGCAGCCCAGGGGGCTATGGCTACACCTTC. The variable domain in full, completed from reference TRBV7-2 and TRBJ1-2, reads GAGVSQSPSNKVTEKGKDVELRCDPISGHTALYWYRQSLGQGLEFLIYFQGNSAPDKSGLPSDRFSAERTGGSVSTLTIQRTQQEDSAVYLCASSPGGYGYTFGSGTRLTVV.

V is TRBV19 and J is TRBJ2-5, with 10 bases identical to TRBD2. CDR3 length: 16 residues. V lost 1 base and J lost 0; bases outside the gene matches: 2. Germline CDR1 and CDR2: LNHDA and SQIVND (reference sequence). CDR3 nucleotides: TGTGCCAGTAGTATAGTCCTAGCGGGAGACCAAGAGACCCAGTACTTC. It is translated as CASSIVLAGDQETQYF.

CDR3: CASSIQAGRYEQYF. CDR3 nucleotides: TGTGCCAGTAGTATCCAGGCGGGGCGCTACGAGCAGTACTTC. This chain links TRBV19 with TRBJ2-7; D is perhaps TRBD2 (6 bases). The CDR3 loop spans 14 amino acids. Germline CDR1 is LNHDA and CDR2 is SQIVND (reference sequence). V was clipped by 3 bases and J by 3 bases, with 12 bases between them.

DNA for the CDR3: TGTGCCAGCAGCTTCAGTCCCGGGATAACTGAAGCTTTCTTT. Translated, it gives CASSFSPGITEAFF. The chain uses TRBV7-2 and TRBJ1-1; D is uncertain. Germline lookup yields CDR1 SGHTA and CDR2 FQGNSA. The V gene lost 3 bases and the J gene lost 5 bases, with 13 bases spanning the gap. CDR3 length: 14 amino acids.

The rearrangement joins TRBV6-6 to TRBJ1-1, with 7 bases identical to TRBD1. CDR1 and CDR2 from the germline V gene are MNHNY and SVGAGI (reference sequence). The CDR3 has 15 residues. The V and J ends lost 6 bases and 3 bases, in that order; junction bases with no gene match: 10. Written as DNA, the CDR3 is TGTGCCAGCAGCGATCGGTCACAGGGGTACACTGAAGCTTTCTTT. Protein product: CASSDRSQGYTEAFF.

Only a few counts were recorded for this clone. This chain connects TRBV5-1 to TRBJ2-6; D unclear. This CDR3 has 15 amino acids. Germline CDR1 and CDR2: SGHRS and YFSETQ. V was trimmed by 5 bases and J by 0 bases, leaving 9 bases between them. This chain's CDR3 is CASRGNPSGANVLTF. In DNA form, the CDR3 reads TGCGCCAGCAGGGGCAATCCCTCTGGGGCCAACGTCCTGACTTTC.

The chain is built from TRBV28 and TRBJ2-5, with 7 nucleotides matching TRBD1. Germline V gives CDR1 MDHEN, CDR2 SYDVKM. The V and J ends lost 3 bases and 0 bases, in that order; junction bases with no gene match: 7. The CDR3 runs to 16 residues. Written as DNA, the CDR3 is TGTGCCAGCAGTTTCAACAGACAGGGTCACCAAGAGACCCAGTACTTC. Translating gives CASSFNRQGHQETQYF.

The CDR3 DNA reads as TGTGCCAGCGCCCGGGAGAGGACTAGACCCTACAATGAGCAGTTCTTC. Residues: CASARERTRPYNEQFF. V is TRBV7-8 and J is TRBJ2-1; 7 nucleotides agree with TRBD2. CDR3 length: 16 amino acids. CDR1 SGHVS and CDR2 FQNEAQ come from the germline V gene. Trimming took 8 bases from V and 2 from J; bases not matched to a gene: 12.

The V call is TRBV2, the J call TRBJ1-2; 7 bases are shared with TRBD1. The CDR3 has 15 amino acids. Germline V gene lookup returns CDR1 SNHLY and CDR2 FYNNEI. V shed 2 bases, J shed 4 bases, and the junction held 7 bases outside the gene matches. CDR3 amino acids: CASSEQGDPIYGYTF. In nucleotides, the CDR3 is TGTGCCAGCAGTGAACAGGGGGATCCTATCTATGGCTACACCTTC.

V and J are TRBV5-1 and TRBJ2-7; tentatively, D is TRBD2 (6 bases). The V gene's germline CDR1 is SGHRS and CDR2 YFSETQ. Deletions cut 0 bases from V and 0 bases from J, with 10 bases between. CDR3 length: 15 residues. CDR3 region: CASSLGQTSSYEQYF. In nucleotides, the CDR3 is TGCGCCAGCAGCTTGGGACAGACTAGCTCCTACGAGCAGTACTTC.

The chain has TRBV19 and TRBJ1-1, with D perhaps matching TRBD1 (5 bases). The CDR3 is 13 amino acids. Trimming shortened V by 6 bases and J by 3 bases, and 11 bases separated the two germline ends. Per the germline V gene, CDR1 is LNHDA and CDR2 is SQIVND (reference sequence). The CDR3: CASSSGGYTEAFF. In DNA, the CDR3 is TGTGCCAGTAGCTCTGGGGGGTACACTGAAGCTTTCTTT.